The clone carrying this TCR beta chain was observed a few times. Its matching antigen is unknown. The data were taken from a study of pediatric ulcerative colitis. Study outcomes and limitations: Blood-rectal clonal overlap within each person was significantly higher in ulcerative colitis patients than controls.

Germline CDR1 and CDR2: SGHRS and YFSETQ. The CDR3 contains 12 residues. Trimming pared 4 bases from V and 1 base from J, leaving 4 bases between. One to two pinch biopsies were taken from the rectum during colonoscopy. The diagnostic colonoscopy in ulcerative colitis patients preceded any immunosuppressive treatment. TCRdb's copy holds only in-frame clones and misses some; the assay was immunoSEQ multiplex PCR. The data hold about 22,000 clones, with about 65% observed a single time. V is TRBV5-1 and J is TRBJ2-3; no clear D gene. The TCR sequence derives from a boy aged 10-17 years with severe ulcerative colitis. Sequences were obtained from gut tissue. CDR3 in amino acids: CASSRGTDTQYF. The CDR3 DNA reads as TGCGCCAGCAGCCGGGGCACAGATACGCAGTATTTT.